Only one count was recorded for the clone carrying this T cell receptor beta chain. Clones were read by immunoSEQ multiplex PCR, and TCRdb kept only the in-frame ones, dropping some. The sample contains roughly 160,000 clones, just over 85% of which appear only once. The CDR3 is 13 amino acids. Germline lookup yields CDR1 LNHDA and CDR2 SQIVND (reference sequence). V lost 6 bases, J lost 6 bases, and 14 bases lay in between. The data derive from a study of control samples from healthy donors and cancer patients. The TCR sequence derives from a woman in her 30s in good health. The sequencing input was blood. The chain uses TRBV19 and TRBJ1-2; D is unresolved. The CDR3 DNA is TGTGCCAGTAGGGTCCGGGGTTTGGATGGCTACACCTTC. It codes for CASRVRGLDGYTF. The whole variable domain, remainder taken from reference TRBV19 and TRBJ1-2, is DGGITQSPKYLFRKEGQNVTLSCEQNLNHDAMYWYRQDPGQGLRLIYYSQIVNDFQKGDIAEGYSVSREKKESFPLTVTSAQKNPTAFYLCASRVRGLDGYTFGSGTRLTVV.